This T cell receptor beta chain was sequenced in a study of blood T cell repertoires in COVID-19 (TCRdb year 2020). A note on the overall study: Collaborator samples came from the United States, Italy and Spain and covered acute and convalescent phases of COVID-19. Where available, HLA class I and class II types were taken from metadata supplied by the sample provider and were not determined by assay-based typing. Subjects who had been exposed to COVID-19, were actively infected with it, or had recovered from it provided the deeply sampled blood TCRbeta repertoires that made up the dataset. Sample metadata almost always included a de-identified subject ID, COVID-19 status, age in years and sex. The material from the prospective study consisted of cDNA or gDNA derived from T cells, B-cell-depleted T cells, or PBMCs. The repertoires were released in a freely available public database intended as a resource for research on the immune response to SARS-CoV-2. The samples were drawn from two sources: the first 160 participants of the ongoing ImmuneRACE study, and 1,000 to 1,500 subjects contributed by 6 global collaborators.

In the prospective study, participants were about 18 to 100 years old, resided in fewer than 25 geographic areas of the United States, and were enrolled through a virtual design. In the prospective study, participants were assigned to cohorts based on the clinical history participants reported in a screening survey and a study questionnaire. A participant counted as exposed if, within 2 weeks of entering the study, that participant had been in contact with someone who had a PCR-confirmed or clinician-diagnosed COVID-19 case. In the prospective study, whole blood, serum and a nasopharyngeal or oropharyngeal swab were collected from each participant by mobile phlebotomists. Prospective study participants could optionally give additional blood draws and questionnaires over a roughly two-month period. Before DNA extraction, prospective study blood samples were shipped either frozen or at room temperature.

The paper as a whole reports these results and caveats: The quantity of clinical and demographic metadata differed by source and by participant and was supplied without curation.

Concerning this clone itself: What antigen it recognizes has not been identified. Base quality data are lacking; no much larger clone is found one base away.

The CDR1 and CDR2 encoded by the germline V gene (reference sequence) are GTSNPN and SVGIG. Trimming leaves V shorter by 0 bases and J shorter by 6 bases, with the junction holding 4 bases beyond the gene matches. The CDR3 spans 14 residues, from the cysteine through the phenylalanine. Only CDR3 DNA is held: 42 bases, read in frame from base 1. TCRbeta CDR3 regions were amplified from genomic DNA by means of the immunoSEQ Assay, a bias-controlled multiplex PCR. From the authors' description of their analysis: Within the assay, amplification of reference gene primers was used to estimate how many nucleated cells each sample contained. To quantify the absolute abundance of each unique TCRbeta CDR3 rearrangement, sequence reads were collapsed and filtered. For each sample, productive Simpson clonality was calculated by taking the square root of Simpson's diversity index across productive rearrangements. TCRdb holds this immuneACCESS table with in-frame rearrangements only. Some clones are missing; in checked studies, unresolved V genes explain under half, and the rest has no known cause. Clonal size and the V and J genes are those of that table, whereas D and trimming came from the DNA. The sample table holds 150,000 to 200,000 clones, of which 60% to 80% were seen once. The ten largest clonotypes hold approximately 15% of the sample.

The chain is made from TRBV30 and TRBJ2-3, with TRBD1 identical over 9 junction bases. Sequencing used PBMCs or T cells enriched from blood (not recorded which). The origin of this receptor is a man in his 60s who had been exposed to COVID-19. The nucleotide sequence reads as follows: TGTGCCTGGAGTGTGAACAGGGGGCGGGATACGCAGTATTTT. Its product reads: CAWSVNRGRDTQYF.